A selection of T cell receptor beta chains follows, all from one sample in a study of blood T cells in healthy people across ages. One entry per CDR3 protein results from TCRdb running MiXCR on the 5' RACE reads. The sample has some 760,000 distinct CDR3 sequences; 25% are singletons. This same sample was also part of a study on T cells of mothers and their children.

Source material: blood. The origin of the receptors is a boy aged 5 to 17 in good health. Both conserved end residues are part of each CDR3. Each record gives: clone size, J gene, D gene, V gene, CDR3 protein, CDR3 DNA. A D gene is named only where the DNA matches it firmly. Size values are once, few and many counts, or a class for expanded clones, and some rows have none.

>-|TRBJ2-2|-|TRBV7-3
CASSPSDSNTGELFF
TGTGCCAGCAGCCCTTCCGACTCGAACACCGGGGAGCTGTTTTTT
>once|TRBJ2-5|-|TRBV12-3/TRBV12-4
CASGRQAEETQYF
TGTGCCAGCGGAAGACAGGCGGAAGAGACCCAGTACTTC
>few|TRBJ1-1|-|TRBV20-1
CSARGYQEGNTEAFF
TGCAGTGCTAGAGGCTATCAGGAGGGGAACACTGAAGCTTTCTTT
>-|TRBJ2-1|TRBD2|TRBV6-1
CASRGGTSGYNEQFF
TGTGCCAGCAGAGGAGGGACTAGCGGTTACAATGAGCAGTTCTTC
>-|TRBJ2-4|-|TRBV10-3
CAISAALPGDIQYF
TGTGCCATCAGTGCCGCACTCCCTGGGGACATTCAGTACTTC
>few|TRBJ2-2|-|TRBV29-1
CSVEDIGGELFF
TGCAGCGTTGAAGACATTGGCGGGGAGCTGTTTTTT
>-|TRBJ2-2|TRBD2|TRBV12-3/TRBV12-4
CASSPGLAGGVGELFF
TGTGCCAGCAGCCCAGGGCTAGCGGGAGGGGTCGGGGAGCTGTTTTTT
>-|TRBJ2-4|TRBD2|TRBV4-3
CASSRGTSGGVAKNIQYF
TGCGCCAGCAGCCGCGGGACTAGCGGGGGAGTAGCCAAAAACATTCAGTACTTC
>-|TRBJ2-4|TRBD2|TRBV4-2
CASSQDREAFGYF
TGTGCCAGCAGCCAGGACCGGGAGGCCTTCGGGTACTTC
>-|TRBJ1-2|-|TRBV20-1
CSASVVSYGYTF
TGCAGTGCTAGTGTGGTATCCTATGGCTACACCTTC
>few|TRBJ1-1|-|TRBV3-1
CASSHDPGWGNTEAFF
TGTGCCAGCAGCCACGATCCAGGGTGGGGGAACACTGAAGCTTTCTTT
>-|TRBJ2-5|-|TRBV7-2
CASSLPDWVETQYF
TGTGCCAGCAGCTTACCGGACTGGGTAGAGACCCAGTACTTC
>few|TRBJ1-5|-|TRBV12-3/TRBV12-4
CASSSQDRTQPQHF
TGTGCCAGCAGTTCGCAAGACAGAACCCAGCCCCAGCATTTT
>-|TRBJ2-3|-|TRBV6-5
CATRGGSTDTQYF
TGTGCTACCCGGGGCGGTAGCACAGATACGCAGTATTTT
>-|TRBJ2-4|-|TRBV20-1
CSATGPSAKNIQYF
TGCAGTGCTACAGGGCCCTCGGCCAAAAACATTCAGTACTTC
>-|TRBJ2-1|TRBD2|TRBV6-4
CASSDSSGGAVNEQFF
TGTGCCAGCAGTGACTCTAGCGGGGGGGCCGTCAATGAGCAGTTCTTC